The T cell receptor (beta chain) described here comes from a study of T-cell memory formation after mild COVID-19. General study results and limits: What remained unconfirmed was the SARS-CoV-2 specificity of second-wave clones peaking on day 37.

The CDR3 contains 11 residues. Germline lookup yields CDR1 SQVTM and CDR2 ANQGSEA. TCRdb re-derived calls from the 5' RACE reads in MiXCR, one entry per CDR3 protein. The table shows 380,000 or so distinct CDR3 sequences, with approximately 15% occurring only once. This clonotype was detected only once. Its specificity is not known. The sequenced material came from PBMCs or a T cell subset sorted from them (not recorded which). The chain employs TRBV29-1 and TRBJ2-3; TRBD1 is a possible D gene (5 bases). The origin of this receptor is a young man who had mild COVID-19 (a few samples of this study predate the infection). Cell type and time point are not known. The CDR3: CSIRATDTQYF. CDR3 sequence (DNA): TGCAGTATCAGGGCTACAGATACGCAGTATTTT.